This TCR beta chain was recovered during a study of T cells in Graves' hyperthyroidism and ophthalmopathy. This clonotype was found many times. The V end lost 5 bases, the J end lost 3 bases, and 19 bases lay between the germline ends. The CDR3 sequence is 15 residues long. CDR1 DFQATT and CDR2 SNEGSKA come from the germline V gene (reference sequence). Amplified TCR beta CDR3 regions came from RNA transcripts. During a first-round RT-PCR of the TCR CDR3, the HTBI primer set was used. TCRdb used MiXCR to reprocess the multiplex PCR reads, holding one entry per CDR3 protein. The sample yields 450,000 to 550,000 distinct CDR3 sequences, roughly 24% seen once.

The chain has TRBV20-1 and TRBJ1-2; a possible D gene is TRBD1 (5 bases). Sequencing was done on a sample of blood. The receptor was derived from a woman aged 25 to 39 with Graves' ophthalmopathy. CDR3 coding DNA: TGCAGTGCTGACGCGGGGCAGGGATGGGACTATGGCTACACCTTC. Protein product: CSADAGQGWDYGYTF.